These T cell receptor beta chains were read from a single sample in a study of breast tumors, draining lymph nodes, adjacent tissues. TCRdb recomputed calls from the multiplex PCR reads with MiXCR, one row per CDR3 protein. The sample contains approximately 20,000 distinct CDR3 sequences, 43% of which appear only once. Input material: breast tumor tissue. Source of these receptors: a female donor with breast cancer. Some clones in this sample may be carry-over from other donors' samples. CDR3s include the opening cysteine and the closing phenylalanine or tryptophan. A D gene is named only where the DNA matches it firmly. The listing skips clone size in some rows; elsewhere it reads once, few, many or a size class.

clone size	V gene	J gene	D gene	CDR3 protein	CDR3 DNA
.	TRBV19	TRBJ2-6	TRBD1	CASSLHGQGRRLGPGANVLTF	TGTGCCAGTAGCCTACATGGACAGGGGAGAAGGTTAGGGCCTGGGGCCAACGTCCTGACTTTC
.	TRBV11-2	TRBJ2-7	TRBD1	CASSFPLDRPNPYEQYF	TGTGCCAGCAGCTTCCCTCTGGACAGGCCGAATCCCTACGAGCAGTACTTC
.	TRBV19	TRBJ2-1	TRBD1	CASSGTGDFGFF	TGTGCCAGTTCCGGGACAGGGGACTTCGGGTTCTTC
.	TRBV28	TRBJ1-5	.	CASSLNRRGGNQPQHF	TGTGCCAGCAGTTTAAATCGGAGGGGTGGCAATCAGCCCCAGCATTTT
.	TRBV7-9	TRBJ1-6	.	CASSPGDSPLHF	TGTGCCAGCAGCCCGGGCGATTCACCCCTCCACTTT
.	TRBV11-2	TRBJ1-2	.	CASSGYRDGYYGYTF	TGTGCCAGCAGCGGATACAGGGACGGCTACTATGGCTACACCTTC
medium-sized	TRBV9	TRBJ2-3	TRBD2	CASSVGTSRADTQYF	TGTGCCAGCAGCGTAGGGACTAGCAGGGCAGATACGCAGTATTTT
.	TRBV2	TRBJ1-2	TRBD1	CASNERQGVYGYTF	TGTGCCAGCAACGAGAGACAGGGCGTCTATGGCTACACCTTC
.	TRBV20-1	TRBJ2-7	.	CSARAGPCEQYF	TGCAGTGCTAGGGCAGGGCCTTGCGAGCAGTACTTC
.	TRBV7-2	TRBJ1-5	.	CASSSYRDQPRHF	TGTGCCAGCAGCTCTTACAGGGACCAGCCCCGGCATTTT
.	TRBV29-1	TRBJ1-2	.	CSVEVERGYSF	TGCAGCGTTGAAGTTGAGAGGGGGTACTCCTTC
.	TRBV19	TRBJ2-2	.	CASSSGSYTGELFF	TGTGCCAGTAGTTCCGGGTCTTACACCGGGGAGCTGTTTTTT
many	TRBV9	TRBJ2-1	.	CASSVAPWGEYNEQFF	TGTGCCAGCAGCGTAGCGCCTTGGGGGGAGTACAATGAGCAGTTCTTC
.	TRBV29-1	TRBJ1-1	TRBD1	CSAYRGTNTEAFF	TGCAGCGCTTACAGGGGGACGAACACTGAAGCTTTCTTT
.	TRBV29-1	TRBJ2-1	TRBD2	CSVQRAGLYNEQFF	TGCAGCGTGCAACGAGCGGGGCTCTACAATGAGCAGTTCTTC
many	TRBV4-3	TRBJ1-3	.	CASSPKPFNTIYF	TGCGCCAGCAGTCCGAAGCCATTTAACACCATATATTTT
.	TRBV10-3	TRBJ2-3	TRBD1	CAISVDRGLTDTQYF	TGTGCCATCAGTGTTGACAGGGGATTGACAGATACGCAGTATTTT
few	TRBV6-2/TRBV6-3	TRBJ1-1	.	CASSVGTEAFF	TGTGCCAGCAGTGTTGGCACTGAAGCTTTCTTT
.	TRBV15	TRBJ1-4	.	CATSRDRPGEEEKLFF	TGTGCCACCAGCAGAGATCGTCCAGGGGAGGAGGAAAAACTGTTTTTT
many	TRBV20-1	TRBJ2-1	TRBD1	CSAEAGQGTTNEQFF	TGCAGTGCTGAAGCCGGACAGGGGACGACAAATGAGCAGTTCTTC
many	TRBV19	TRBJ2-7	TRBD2	CASSIGLAGGAYEQYF	TGTGCCAGTAGTATAGGACTAGCGGGAGGGGCCTACGAGCAGTACTTC
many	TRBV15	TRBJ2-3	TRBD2	CATSTRLAGDIDTQYF	TGTGCCACCAGCACCCGGCTAGCGGGAGATATAGATACGCAGTATTTT
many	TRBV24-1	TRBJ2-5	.	CATSDPTGNGETQYF	TGTGCCACCAGTGACCCCACAGGGAATGGCGAGACCCAGTACTTC
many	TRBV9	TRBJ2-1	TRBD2	CASSVGMGGRYNEQFF	TGTGCCAGCAGCGTTGGGATGGGCGGGAGGTACAATGAGCAGTTCTTC
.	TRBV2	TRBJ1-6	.	CASKGERLHPLHF	TGTGCCAGCAAAGGGGAAAGACTACACCCCCTCCACTTT